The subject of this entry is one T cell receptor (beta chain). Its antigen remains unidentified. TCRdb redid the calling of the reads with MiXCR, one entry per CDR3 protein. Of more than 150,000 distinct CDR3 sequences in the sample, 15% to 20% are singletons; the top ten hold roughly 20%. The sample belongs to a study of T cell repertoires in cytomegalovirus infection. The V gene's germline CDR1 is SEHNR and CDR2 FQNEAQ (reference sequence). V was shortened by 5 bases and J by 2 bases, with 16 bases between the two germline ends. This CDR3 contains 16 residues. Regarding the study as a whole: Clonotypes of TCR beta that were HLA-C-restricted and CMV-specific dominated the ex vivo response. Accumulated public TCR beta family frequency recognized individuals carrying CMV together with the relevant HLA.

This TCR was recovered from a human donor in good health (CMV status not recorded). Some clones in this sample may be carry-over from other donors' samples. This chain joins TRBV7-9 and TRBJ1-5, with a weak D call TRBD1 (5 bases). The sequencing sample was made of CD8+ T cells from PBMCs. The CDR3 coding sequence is TGTGCCAGCAGCCACAAAGACAGCTATGGCAATCAGCCCCAGCATTTT. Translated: CASSHKDSYGNQPQHF.